This record covers a single TCR beta chain. Trimming cost V 0 bases and J 4 bases, with 9 bases left between them. In germline, CDR1 is MGHRA, CDR2 YSYEKL. This CDR3 region has 15 residues. Measured with immunoSEQ multiplex PCR; TCRdb has only the in-frame clones, and not every one. Here the sample spans 9,500 to 12,000 clones, 77% being singletons. These data are taken from a study of OX40 agonist ivuxolimab in advanced cancers. Study-level background: A history of anti-PD-1, anti-PD-L1 or anti-CTLA-4 therapy was acceptable, and 30% to 45% had some.

Excluded were patients having autoimmune disease history or systemic immunosuppression. At cycle 4 day 1, cycle 7 day 1, and baseline, blood was sampled. V usage is TRBV4-1 and J usage is TRBJ2-2, with unresolved D. The receptor was derived from an adult with an advanced solid tumor such as melanoma, head and neck, liver or kidney cancer. The sequences come from CD4+ or CD8+ T cells sorted from blood, collected in a trial of the OX40 agonist ivuxolimab. CDR3 in DNA: TGCGCCAGCAGCCAAGAAGGATTCTCCACCGGGGAGCTGTTTTTT. This codes for CASSQEGFSTGELFF.